One sample yielded the 24 T cell receptor beta chains listed below, sequenced in a study of shared clonotypes between healthy human individuals. The assay was immunoSEQ multiplex PCR, and TCRdb's table has in-frame clones only and misses some. Of fewer than 650,000 clones listed, over 60% are singletons. The sample consisted of PBMCs. The source is a woman aged 40-49 years in good health. Some clones in this sample may be carry-over from other donors' samples.

The CDR3 protein is CASSTRQVYSYEQYF. The CDR3 DNA is TGTGCCAGCAGCACCCGACAGGTCTACTCCTACGAGCAGTACTTC. The chain recombines TRBV7-9 with TRBJ2-7; TRBD1 might be the D (6 bases). V lost 5 bases to trimming and J lost 0 bases, with 14 bases between them. This CDR3 has 15 amino acids. Germline values: CDR1 SEHNR, CDR2 FQNEAQ (reference sequence).

V usage is TRBV15 and J usage is TRBJ2-7; 7 bases map to TRBD1. Germline lookup yields CDR1 LNHNV and CDR2 YYDKDF (reference sequence). The J segment lost 4 bases and the V segment lost 5 bases, leaving 11 bases of the junction unmatched. This CDR3 is built from 15 residues. CDR3 bases: TGTGCCACCAGCTTTAGACAGGGCGGAATTTACGAGCAGTACTTC. Translated, it gives CATSFRQGGIYEQYF. Filled out from reference TRBV15 and TRBJ2-7, the complete variable domain reads DAMVIQNPRYQVTQFGKPVTLSCSQTLNHNVMYWYQQKSSQAPKLLFHYYDKDFNNEADTPDNFQSRRPNTSFCFLDIRSPGLGDTAMYLCATSFRQGGIYEQYFGPGTRLTVT.

The V gene is TRBV25-1, the J gene TRBJ2-2, with 7 bases that match TRBD2. The CDR3 runs 16 residues. Germline values: CDR1 MGHDK, CDR2 SYGVNS. V trimming: 6 bases; J trimming: 0 bases; junction bases outside the gene matches: 7. CDR3 in amino acids: CASRKSGTTNTGELFF. CDR3 DNA sequence: TGTGCCAGCAGGAAGAGCGGGACGACGAACACCGGGGAGCTGTTTTTT.

This clone has just a few counts. V is TRBV5-1 and J is TRBJ2-5; 8 bases match TRBD2. After removal of 0 bases from V and 2 bases from J, the junction contained 3 bases not matched to a gene. The CDR3 spans 15 residues. Germline CDR1 and CDR2: SGHRS and YFSETQ. The CDR3: CASSLVSSGQETQYF. DNA of the CDR3: TGCGCCAGCAGCTTGGTGTCTAGCGGGCAAGAGACCCAGTACTTC.

Only a few counts were recorded for this clone. The V gene is TRBV30, the J gene TRBJ1-6; TRBD1 might be the D (5 bases). CDR1 is GTSNPN and CDR2 is SVGIG in the germline V gene (reference sequence). V shed 2 bases and J shed 7 bases, with 12 bases lying between them. The CDR3 is 14 amino acids. The CDR3 region is CAWSLGGVNSPLHF. CDR3 sequence (DNA): TGTGCCTGGAGTTTAGGAGGGGTGAATTCACCCCTCCACTTT.

This chain connects TRBV19 to TRBJ1-2; D gene uncertain. The germline gives CDR1 LNHDA, CDR2 SQIVND (reference sequence). The CDR3 contains 14 residues. Trimming removed 1 base at V and 2 bases at J, with 8 bases between. This CDR3 is CASSIVGDNYGYTF. In DNA form, the CDR3 reads TGTGCCAGTAGTATAGTCGGAGACAACTATGGCTACACCTTC.

The chain uses TRBV28 and TRBJ1-1; D remains unclear. The germline gives CDR1 MDHEN, CDR2 SYDVKM. With 10 bases removed from V and 12 bases from J, the gap between germline ends came to 24 bases. The CDR3 spans 13 residues. The CDR3 DNA sequence: TGTGCCACCCTTAATGGACTGTTAGAGGAAACTTTCTTT. Its protein product is CATLNGLLEETFF. The whole variable domain, remainder taken from reference TRBV28 and TRBJ1-1, is DVKVTQSSRYLVKRTGEKVFLECVQDMDHENMFWYRQDPGLGLRLIYFSYDVKMKEKGDIPEGYSVSREKKERFSLILESASTNQTSMYLCATLNGLLEETFFGQGTRLTVV.

V gene TRBV28 combines with J gene TRBJ1-2, with TRBD1 as a possible D gene (5 bases). Per the germline V gene, CDR1 is MDHEN and CDR2 is SYDVKM. The V end was cut by 6 bases, the J end by 4 bases, with 12 bases between. This CDR3 is built from 13 residues. CDR3 protein: CASRYRGAYGYTF. CDR3 DNA: TGTGCCAGCAGGTATAGGGGTGCCTATGGCTACACCTTC.

This chain links TRBV5-1 with TRBJ2-7, with 7 bases lining up with TRBD1. The CDR3 length is 18 residues. The germline gives CDR1 SGHRS, CDR2 YFSETQ. The V and J ends lost 0 bases and 0 bases, in that order; junction bases with no gene match: 12. The DNA for the CDR3 is TGCGCCAGCAGCTTGGGATTGTCGTCACAGGGGATCTCCTACGAGCAGTACTTC. Amino acid sequence: CASSLGLSSQGISYEQYF.

The rearrangement uses TRBV9 and TRBJ2-5; D may be TRBD2 (7 bases). The CDR3 runs 16 residues. Per germline, CDR1 SGDLS and CDR2 YYNGEE. Trimming left V 4 bases short and J 2 bases short, with 18 bases between. CDR3 DNA: TGTGCCAGCAGCCCAGACAGGCCGGGGGGACAAGAGACCCAGTACTTC. It encodes CASSPDRPGGQETQYF.

This chain uses TRBV7-9 with TRBJ2-1, with D unresolved. The germline V gene has CDR1 SEHNR and CDR2 FQNEAQ (reference sequence). This CDR3 spans 15 amino acids. Between the trimmed V and J ends, which lost 0 bases and 0 bases, there was a span of 6 bases. The CDR3 DNA follows: TGTGCCAGCAGCTTAGCGTGGGACTCCTACAATGAGCAGTTCTTC. Its protein product is CASSLAWDSYNEQFF.

The gene calls are TRBV5-1 and TRBJ2-4; no firm D call. CDR3 length equals 15 residues. The germline gives CDR1 SGHRS, CDR2 YFSETQ. Trimming left V 4 bases short and J 3 bases short, with 14 bases between. CDR3 in amino acids: CASSQDTTGKNIQYF. CDR3 bases: TGCGCCAGCAGCCAGGATACAACCGGCAAAAACATTCAGTACTTC.

The chain is built from TRBV11-2 and TRBJ2-4, with a possible D match to TRBD1 (6 bases). Germline V CDR1 and CDR2: SGHAT, FQNNGV. The CDR3 totals 13 residues. Trimming removed 1 base from V and 9 bases from J, with 10 bases in between. The CDR3 loop reads CASSLARGGIQYF. In DNA form, the CDR3 reads TGTGCCAGCAGCTTAGCTAGAGGGGGCATTCAGTACTTC.

The J gene is TRBJ2-1, the V gene TRBV10-1; TRBD1 matches at 7 bases. The CDR3 sequence is 14 residues long. Germline assignment: CDR1 WNHNN and CDR2 SYGVQD (reference sequence). V trimming: 7 bases; J trimming: 2 bases; junction bases outside the gene matches: 5. Here the CDR3 reads CASNDREPYNEQFF. CDR3 DNA sequence: TGCGCCAGCAATGACAGGGAACCCTACAATGAGCAGTTCTTC.

The gene calls are TRBV2 and TRBJ1-4; 7 nucleotides match TRBD1. There are 15 residues in the CDR3. Per germline, CDR1 SNHLY and CDR2 FYNNEI. V lost 11 bases and J lost 3; bases outside the gene matches: 12. The CDR3 region is CASIQQGLSNEKLFF. DNA of the CDR3: TGTGCCTCCATCCAACAGGGGTTATCTAATGAAAAACTGTTTTTT.

This clone was seen a single time. The rearrangement joins TRBV27 to TRBJ1-1, with TRBD1 matching over 7 bases. This CDR3 has 13 amino acids. Germline V gene lookup returns CDR1 MNHEY and CDR2 SMNVEV (reference sequence). The ends lost 8 bases at V and 5 bases at J; junction bases unmatched: 8. As DNA, the CDR3 is TGTGCCAGCGCAACAGGGGCTATGACTGAAGCTTTCTTT. Translating it yields CASATGAMTEAFF.

In the case of this clone: This likely traces to a read error, being one base from a far larger clone. The chain recombines TRBV30 with TRBJ2-5; no clear D. Trimming took 3 bases from V and 0 from J, leaving 11 bases between them. CDR3 length: 14 amino acids. Germline CDR1 reads GTSNPN; CDR2 reads SVGIG (reference sequence). The CDR3 DNA reads as TGTGCCTGGAGGAGGCTCCTGCACCAAGAGACCCAGTACTTC. This sequence encodes CAWRRLLHQETQYF.

The DNA for the CDR3 is TGCAGCCCAGTCAAACCGGGACTAGCGGGCGGATACGAGCAGTTCTTC. This encodes CSPVKPGLAGGYEQFF. The J gene is TRBJ2-1, the V gene TRBV29-1, with 12 bases identical to TRBD2. Per the germline V gene, CDR1 is SQVTM and CDR2 is ANQGSEA. The CDR3 runs 16 residues. Trimming cost V 8 bases and J 10 bases; bases outside gene matches: 18.

This clone was recorded at least ten times. The same CDR3 arises from other DNA sequences in this sample as well. J is TRBJ2-1 and V is TRBV29-1; possibly TRBD2 for D (5 bases). Germline V gene sequence: CDR1 SQVTM, CDR2 ANQGSEA. The CDR3 contains 14 residues. V was shortened by 4 bases and J by 4 bases, with 14 bases between the two germline ends. CDR3 in amino acids: CSVAGSGNYNEQFF. As DNA, the CDR3 is TGCAGCGTTGCTGGGAGCGGAAATTACAATGAGCAGTTCTTC.

A note on this clone: In the same sample, other DNA sequences code for this CDR3. The V call is TRBV20-1, the J call TRBJ1-1; D remains ambiguous. This CDR3 has 11 residues. The germline CDR1 and CDR2 sequences are DFQATT and SNEGSKA (reference sequence). The V gene lost 6 bases and the J gene lost 4 bases, with 9 bases spanning the gap. CDR3 residues: CSAPKGTEAFF. DNA for the CDR3: TGCAGTGCCCCGAAGGGCACTGAAGCTTTCTTT.

The chain is built from TRBV18 and TRBJ2-5; maybe TRBD1 (6 bases). Germline V gene sequence: CDR1 KGHSH, CDR2 LQKENI. Trimming cost V 3 bases and J 2 bases, with 10 bases left between them. This CDR3 spans 14 amino acids. Here the CDR3 reads CASSPGTLQETQYF. The DNA for the CDR3 is TGTGCCAGCTCACCGGGGACACTACAAGAGACCCAGTACTTC.

This clone was found a few times. J is TRBJ1-1 and V is TRBV29-1, with unresolved D. CDR1 SQVTM and CDR2 ANQGSEA come from the germline V gene. V lost 1 base and J lost 4, with 10 bases in between. The CDR3 consists of 13 residues. For the CDR3, the DNA is TGCAGCGTTGAAGGGACGGTGGGCACTGAAGCTTTCTTT. Protein product: CSVEGTVGTEAFF.

The CDR3 DNA sequence: TGTGCCAGCAGCCATGACAGGGTGGAGGAAAAACTGTTTTTT. Protein product: CASSHDRVEEKLFF. The chain combines TRBV4-2 with TRBJ1-4; 7 nucleotides match TRBD1. The CDR3 runs to 14 residues. CDR1 and CDR2 from the germline V gene are LGHNA and YNFKEQ. V shed 3 bases, J shed 8 bases, and the junction held 6 bases outside the gene matches.

This clone has more than one count but fewer than ten. The CDR3 does not close with the conserved phenylalanine or tryptophan, likely indicating a read error. J is TRBJ1-1 and V is TRBV30; no firm D call. Germline lookup yields CDR1 GTSNPN and CDR2 SVGIG (reference sequence). CDR3 size: 15 residues. V lost 3 bases, J lost 1 base, and 15 bases lay in between. CDR3 residues: CAWSEVGLGNTEAFL. For the CDR3, the DNA is TGTGCCTGGAGCGAAGTAGGACTTGGGAACACTGAAGCTTTCCTT.